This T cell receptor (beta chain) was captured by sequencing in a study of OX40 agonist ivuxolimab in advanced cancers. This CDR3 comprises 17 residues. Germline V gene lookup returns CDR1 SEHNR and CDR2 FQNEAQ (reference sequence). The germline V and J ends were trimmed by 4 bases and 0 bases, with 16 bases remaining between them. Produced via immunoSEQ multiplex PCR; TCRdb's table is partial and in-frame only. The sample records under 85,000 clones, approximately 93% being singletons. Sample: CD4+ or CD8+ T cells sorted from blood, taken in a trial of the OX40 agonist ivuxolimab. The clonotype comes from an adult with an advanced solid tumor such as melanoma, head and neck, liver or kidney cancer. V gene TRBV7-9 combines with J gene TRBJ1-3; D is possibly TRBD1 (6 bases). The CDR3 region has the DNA TGTGCCAGCAGCTATTATTGGGACACTAGCTCTGGAAACACCATATATTTT. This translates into CASSYYWDTSSGNTIYF.